These T cell receptor beta chains were read from a single sample in a study of blood T cell repertoires in COVID-19. TCRdb's table, derived via immunoSEQ multiplex PCR, lists solely in-frame clones and lacks some. Of 250,000 to 350,000 clones detected, approximately 85% appear once; the ten largest clones hold about 1%. Sequencing was performed on PBMCs or T cells enriched from blood (not recorded which). These receptors came from a young woman who had recovered from COVID-19. The CDR3 runs from the conserved cysteine through the conserved F or W. A D gene is named only where the DNA matches it firmly. Rows may omit the clone size; those that give it use once, few, many or a size class.

j_call cdr3_length d_call v_call clone_size cdr3_aa cdr3_nt
TRBJ1-2 14 TRBD1 TRBV6-5 . CASDLDRGLYGYTF TGTGCCAGCGACTTGGACAGGGGCCTCTATGGCTACACCTTC
TRBJ2-3 17 TRBD2 TRBV7-8 . CASSSGLAGTSTDTQYF TGTGCCAGCAGCTCGGGACTAGCGGGGACTAGCACAGATACGCAGTATTTT
TRBJ1-1 17 TRBD1 TRBV10-3 . CAIGGTPGQGMGTEAFF TGTGCCATCGGTGGTACCCCGGGACAGGGAATGGGTACTGAAGCTTTCTTT
TRBJ1-2 14 . TRBV28 once CASSTVTVTYGYTF TGTGCCAGCAGTACGGTAACAGTTACTTATGGCTACACCTTC
TRBJ2-7 13 TRBD1 TRBV29-1 . CSVEKGTGNEQYF TGCAGCGTTGAAAAGGGGACAGGGAACGAGCAGTACTTC
TRBJ2-3 15 TRBD2 TRBV30 . CAWSPSGRGTDTQYF TGTGCCTGGAGTCCTAGCGGGAGGGGCACAGATACGCAGTATTTT
TRBJ1-4 15 . TRBV9 . CASSVMTGSNEKLFF TGTGCCAGCAGCGTGATGACGGGGAGTAATGAAAAACTGTTTTTT
TRBJ2-7 16 TRBD2 TRBV9 . CASSVAERGSSYEQYF TGTGCCAGCAGCGTAGCGGAGCGGGGGAGCTCCTACGAGCAGTACTTC
TRBJ2-3 13 . TRBV6-5 . CASSRGGTDTQYF TGTGCCAGTAGTAGGGGAGGTACAGATACGCAGTATTTT
TRBJ2-5 13 TRBD1 TRBV5-1 . CASSLAGGETQYF TGCGCCAGCAGCTTGGCAGGGGGAGAGACCCAGTACTTC
TRBJ2-7 15 TRBD1 TRBV6-5 . CASSYSSNRGYEQYF TGTGCCAGCAGTTACTCGAGCAACAGGGGCTACGAGCAGTACTTC
TRBJ1-6 15 . TRBV5-1 once CASSLALGVGRPLHF TGCGCCAGCAGCTTGGCCTTGGGAGTTGGACGACCCCTCCACTTT
TRBJ2-7 15 TRBD1 TRBV7-9 . CASSPRQGNSYEQYF TGTGCCAGCAGCCCGAGACAGGGGAACTCCTACGAGCAGTACTTC
TRBJ1-1 16 . TRBV3-1/TRBV3-2 few CASSQGRDRPNTEAFF TGTGCCAGCAGCCAAGGCCGCGACAGGCCGAACACTGAAGCTTTCTTT
TRBJ1-1 14 . TRBV5-1 . CASSLSPGNTEAFF TGCGCCAGCAGCTTGAGTCCCGGGAACACTGAAGCTTTCTTT
TRBJ1-3 13 . TRBV29-1 . CSGSGLEGDTIYF TGCAGCGGGTCGGGGTTGGAGGGAGACACCATATATTTT
TRBJ1-2 14 . TRBV28 . CASSLLTLNYGYTF TGTGCCAGCAGTTTGTTGACACTCAACTATGGCTACACCTTC
TRBJ2-3 13 . TRBV7-2 . CASGSRSTDTQYF TGTGCCAGCGGCTCCAGGAGCACAGATACGCAGTATTTT
TRBJ1-2 15 . TRBV25-1 . CASSEWGLANYGYTF TGTGCCAGCAGTGAATGGGGGCTAGCTAACTATGGCTACACCTTC
TRBJ2-7 19 TRBD1 TRBV5-5 . CASSLVRGTGAKRSYEQYF TGTGCCAGCAGCTTGGTGCGCGGGACAGGGGCAAAGCGCTCCTACGAGCAGTACTTC
TRBJ2-4 12 . TRBV2 . CATSGVWNIQYF TGTGCCACCTCCGGGGTGTGGAACATTCAGTACTTC
TRBJ1-3 18 . TRBV4-1 . CASSQEKLPGGAGNTIYF TGCGCCAGCAGCCAAGAGAAGTTGCCGGGGGGTGCTGGAAACACCATATATTTT
TRBJ1-1 17 . TRBV5-1 . CASSLEAHGTLNTEAFF TGCGCCAGCAGCTTGGAAGCACACGGGACTCTGAACACTGAAGCTTTCTTT
TRBJ2-1 14 . TRBV10-3 . CAISETGDFNEQFF TGTGCCATCAGTGAGACGGGTGACTTCAATGAGCAGTTCTTC
TRBJ2-3 13 TRBD1 TRBV5-1 . CASSLQGTDTQYF TGCGCCAGCAGCTTACAGGGGACAGATACGCAGTATTTT
TRBJ2-3 15 . TRBV27 . CASSLLSSKIDTQYF TGTGCCAGCAGTTTACTTAGCTCTAAAATTGATACGCAGTATTTT
TRBJ1-1 12 . TRBV20-1 . CSASIRTAEAFF TGCAGTGCTAGTATTAGGACAGCTGAAGCTTTCTTT
TRBJ2-3 15 TRBD2 TRBV18 . CASSQLAGGRDTQYF TGTGCCAGCTCACAACTAGCGGGAGGAAGAGATACGCAGTATTTT
TRBJ2-7 14 . TRBV5-4 . CASSTRTGTYEQYF TGTGCCAGCAGCACCCGGACGGGGACCTACGAGCAGTACTTC
TRBJ2-7 13 . TRBV6-4 once CATPMGSRYEQYF TGTGCCACCCCAATGGGCAGCCGATACGAGCAGTACTTC
TRBJ2-1 15 . TRBV19 . CASTQPWDHQGGQFF TGTGCCAGTACCCAGCCCTGGGATCACCAAGGGGGGCAGTTCTTC
TRBJ2-7 16 TRBD1 TRBV19 . CASSIMTGQGSYEQYF TGTGCCAGTAGTATAATGACGGGACAGGGCTCCTACGAGCAGTACTTC
TRBJ2-1 16 . TRBV4-3 . CASSPGQSSSYNEQFF TGCGCCAGCAGCCCTGGACAGTCGAGCTCCTACAATGAGCAGTTCTTC
TRBJ2-3 18 . TRBV7-2 . CASSLTGTLRRGGDTQYF TGTGCCAGCAGTCTAACCGGGACTCTCCGGAGAGGTGGAGATACGCAGTATTTT
TRBJ1-2 16 TRBD1 TRBV18 . CASSPVTGQPTYGYTF TGTGCCAGCTCACCCGTTACGGGACAGCCCACCTATGGCTACACCTTC
TRBJ2-5 13 TRBD1 TRBV5-1 once CASNSGQEATQYF TGCGCCAGCAACAGCGGACAGGAGGCGACCCAGTACTTC
TRBJ1-6 15 . TRBV7-3 . CASSLGGGARYPLHF TGTGCCAGCAGCTTAGGTGGAGGGGCGCGTTATCCCCTCCACTTT
TRBJ2-3 16 . TRBV2 . CASSEDRTLSTDTQYF TGTGCCAGCAGTGAAGACCGTACCCTAAGCACAGATACGCAGTATTTT
TRBJ1-6 14 TRBD1 TRBV28 . CASRGQGENSPLHF TGTGCCAGCAGAGGACAGGGTGAAAATTCACCCCTCCACTTT
TRBJ2-5 13 . TRBV5-1 . CASSLEGPETQYF TGCGCCAGCAGCTTGGAGGGGCCGGAGACCCAGTACTTC
TRBJ1-4 15 TRBD1 TRBV19 once CASSIDREANEKLFF TGTGCCAGTAGTATTGACAGGGAGGCTAATGAAAAACTGTTTTTT
TRBJ2-7 13 TRBD1 TRBV5-1 . CASSYLTGNEQYF TGCGCCAGCAGCTACCTGACAGGGAACGAGCAGTACTTC
TRBJ1-1 13 . TRBV9 once CASSVDSFTEAFF TGTGCCAGCAGCGTAGATAGCTTCACTGAAGCTTTCTTT
TRBJ1-2 14 . TRBV5-4 . CASRGGGSNYGYTF TGTGCCAGCAGGGGAGGAGGTTCTAACTATGGCTACACCTTC
TRBJ2-2 17 TRBD2 TRBV5-4 . CASSFGTSGSWSGELFF TGTGCCAGCAGCTTTGGAACTAGCGGGAGTTGGTCCGGGGAGCTGTTTTTT
TRBJ2-2 18 . TRBV2 . CASSESIAGSGFTGELFF TGTGCCAGCAGTGAATCGATTGCGGGTTCTGGTTTCACCGGGGAGCTGTTTTTT
TRBJ1-4 13 TRBD1 TRBV5-1 . CASFAGGGGKLFF TGCGCCAGCTTCGCAGGGGGCGGGGGAAAACTGTTTTTT
TRBJ1-5 14 . TRBV7-9 . CASSLDSINQPQHF TGTGCCAGCAGCTTAGACAGTATTAATCAGCCCCAGCATTTT
TRBJ2-5 15 TRBD2 TRBV2 once CASRPTSGIQETQYF TGTGCCAGCAGGCCGACTAGCGGGATTCAAGAGACCCAGTACTTC
TRBJ2-7 13 . TRBV9 . CASSVALGDEQYF TGTGCCAGCAGCGTAGCTCTAGGCGACGAGCAGTACTTC
TRBJ2-1 17 TRBD1 TRBV19 . CASSKDPGQGSYNEQFF TGTGCCAGTAGTAAGGACCCGGGACAGGGTTCCTACAATGAGCAGTTCTTC
TRBJ2-5 18 TRBD2 TRBV3-1/TRBV3-2 . CASSQGTRLAGGQETQYF TGTGCCAGCAGCCAGGGTACCCGACTAGCGGGAGGGCAAGAGACCCAGTACTTC
TRBJ2-1 15 TRBD2 TRBV15 . CATSRSVAGGNEQFF TGTGCCACCAGCAGATCGGTAGCGGGAGGGAATGAGCAGTTCTTC
TRBJ2-3 15 TRBD1 TRBV24-1 . CASAGTGGGLNTQYF TGTGCCTCCGCCGGGACAGGGGGAGGTCTAAATACGCAGTATTTT
TRBJ1-5 15 . TRBV4-3 . CASSQDGLSNQPQHF TGCGCCAGCAGCCAAGATGGACTTAGCAATCAGCCCCAGCATTTT